These 21 T cell receptor beta chains were sequenced from one sample in a study of CD8 T cells in ankylosing spondylitis. TCRdb reanalysed the 5' RACE reads using MiXCR and keeps one entry per CDR3 protein. The table has 150,000 to 250,000 distinct CDR3 sequences, 9.5% to 15% seen once. Sequencing was carried out using blood, either unsorted or a sorted T cell fraction (not recorded which). These receptor sequences come from a male donor with ankylosing spondylitis or in good health (not recorded which).

V and J are TRBV30 and TRBJ2-1; D is undetermined. Germline V gene data show CDR1 as GTSNPN and CDR2 as SVGIG (reference sequence). This CDR3 spans 11 amino acids. With 0 bases removed from V and 10 bases from J, the gap between germline ends came to 7 bases. The CDR3: CAWSVVGEQFF. Written as DNA, the CDR3 is TGTGCCTGGAGTGTAGTGGGAGAGCAGTTCTTC.

This clonotype has more than one count but fewer than ten. The chain joins TRBV29-1 to TRBJ2-7, with D possibly matching TRBD2 (5 bases). Trimming cost V 2 bases and J 4 bases, with 12 bases left between them. CDR3 length equals 13 residues. Germline CDR1 SQVTM, CDR2 ANQGSEA. CDR3: CSVEISGRYEQYF. The CDR3 nucleotides read TGCAGCGTTGAAATCAGCGGTAGGTACGAGCAGTACTTC.

The rearrangement joins TRBV10-3 to TRBJ2-7, with 7 bases identical to TRBD1. This CDR3 comprises 13 residues. Germline CDR1 reads ENHRY; CDR2 reads SYGVKD. Germline trimming cut 6 bases from V and 3 bases from J; bases unmatched to any gene: 5. The CDR3 is CAISVGQLYEQYF. The CDR3 DNA follows: TGTGCCATCAGCGTGGGACAGCTCTACGAGCAGTACTTC.

This clonotype was counted a few times. The V and J genes are TRBV11-2 and TRBJ2-1; possibly TRBD2 for D (5 bases). The germline gives CDR1 SGHAT, CDR2 FQNNGV. Between the trimmed V and J ends, which lost 3 bases and 0 bases, there was a span of 12 bases. The CDR3 consists of 16 residues. CDR3 region: CASSFGGLSSYNEQFF. The CDR3 bases are TGTGCCAGCAGCTTCGGCGGGCTTAGCTCCTACAATGAGCAGTTCTTC.

This clonotype was recorded at least ten times. The V gene is TRBV5-1, the J gene TRBJ2-3; D is perhaps TRBD1 (5 bases). Trimming stripped 1 base from V and 4 bases from J, with 13 bases between. The CDR3 is 15 residues long. The germline CDR1 and CDR2 sequences are SGHRS and YFSETQ. CDR3 protein: CASSLWTSSPDTQYF. DNA for the CDR3: TGCGCCAGCAGCTTGTGGACAAGCTCCCCAGATACGCAGTATTTT.

The sample holds many counts of this clonotype. The chain couples TRBV6-1 to TRBJ2-2, with 12 bases that match TRBD2. Trimming took 6 bases from V and 1 from J; bases not matched to a gene: 6. The length of the CDR3 is 17 residues. The germline V gene has CDR1 MNHNS and CDR2 SASEGT. CDR3 sequence reads: CASRGGLAGRNTGELFF. The DNA for the CDR3 is TGTGCCAGCAGGGGCGGACTAGCGGGAAGGAACACCGGGGAGCTGTTTTTT.

This CDR3 is CASSLGYGGTEAFF. In DNA form, the CDR3 reads TGTGCCAGCAGCTTAGGTTATGGGGGCACTGAAGCTTTCTTT. The chain carries TRBV7-9 and TRBJ1-1, with D tentatively TRBD1 (5 bases). Germline V gene data show CDR1 as SEHNR and CDR2 as FQNEAQ (reference sequence). The germline V and J ends were trimmed by 1 base and 4 bases, with 10 bases remaining between them. The CDR3 extends over 14 amino acids.

This clonotype was seen only a few times. V usage is TRBV5-5 and J usage is TRBJ2-3, with 13 bases that match TRBD2. Trimming at V came to 7 bases and at J to 4 bases, leaving 6 bases not matched to a gene. The CDR3 contains 15 residues. Germline CDR1 and CDR2: SGHKS and YYEKEE (reference sequence). Written as DNA, the CDR3 is TGTGCCAGCCCCGGACTAGCGGGAGTTGCAGATACGCAGTATTTT. The encoded protein is CASPGLAGVADTQYF. Based on the CDR3 plus reference TRBV5-5 and TRBJ2-3, the full variable domain is DAGVTQSPTHLIKTRGQQVTLRCSPISGHKSVSWYQQVLGQGPQFIFQYYEKEERGRGNFPDRFSARQFPNYSSELNVNALLLGDSALYLCASPGLAGVADTQYFGPGTRLTVL.

This clonotype was counted only a few times. In nucleotides, the CDR3 is TGCGCCAGCAGTGAGTCCCGGGTCCTAGGGTATGGCTACACCTTC. It yields the protein CASSESRVLGYGYTF. The chain has TRBV10-1 and TRBJ1-2; unclear D gene. V was shortened by 0 bases and J by 5 bases, with 13 bases between the two germline ends. Germline V lookup: CDR1 WNHNN, CDR2 SYGVQD (reference sequence). The CDR3 runs 15 residues.

The rearrangement uses TRBV6-5 and TRBJ2-1, with D possibly TRBD2 on 6 matching bases. Looked up from germline, CDR1 is MNHEY and CDR2 is SVGAGI. V was trimmed by 4 bases and J by 5 bases, leaving 18 bases between them. CDR3 length: 16 amino acids. The CDR3 DNA reads TGTGCCAGCAGTTTGGGTAGGCAGCGGGTGAACAATGAGCAGTTCTTC. Its translation: CASSLGRQRVNNEQFF.

This clonotype has ten or more counts. The chain has TRBV5-5 and TRBJ2-2, with 12 bases fitting TRBD2. The J segment lost 0 bases and the V segment lost 3 bases, leaving 6 bases of the junction unmatched. The germline gives CDR1 SGHKS, CDR2 YYEKEE (reference sequence). CDR3 length: 18 residues. CDR3 sequence (DNA): TGTGCCAGCAGCTCCAGGGCTAGCGGGGGGGCGAACACCGGGGAGCTGTTTTTT. This gives the protein CASSSRASGGANTGELFF. The full variable domain, its missing parts supplied by reference TRBV5-5 and TRBJ2-2, is DAGVTQSPTHLIKTRGQQVTLRCSPISGHKSVSWYQQVLGQGPQFIFQYYEKEERGRGNFPDRFSARQFPNYSSELNVNALLLGDSALYLCASSSRASGGANTGELFFGEGSRLTVL.

The chain uses TRBV6-1 and TRBJ2-7, with unresolved D. V gave up 1 base and J gave up 3 bases, with 10 bases separating them. CDR1 is MNHNS, CDR2 SASEGT, per germline. CDR3 length: 14 residues. The CDR3 coding sequence is TGTGCCAGCAGTGAAGGGGCAGGAGACTACGAGCAGTACTTC. Translation: CASSEGAGDYEQYF.

This clonotype was seen many times. The CDR3 loop is CASSPWGSSSYEQYF. As DNA, the CDR3 is TGTGCCAGCAGCCCCTGGGGGTCGAGCTCCTACGAGCAGTACTTC. The V and J genes are TRBV12-3 or TRBV12-4 and TRBJ2-7; D possibly uses TRBD1 or TRBD2 (5 bases each). V was shortened by 6 bases and J by 0 bases, with 15 bases between the two germline ends. The CDR3 length is 15 residues.

In its sample, this clonotype was seen a few times. This chain connects TRBV10-2 to TRBJ2-5; the D gene is possibly TRBD2 (6 bases). V gave up 0 bases and J gave up 7 bases, with 9 bases separating them. CDR3 length: 13 residues. Looked up from germline, CDR1 is WSHSY and CDR2 is SAAADI. CDR3: CASSESVEGTQYF. The CDR3 DNA is TGCGCCAGCAGTGAGTCAGTGGAGGGGACCCAGTACTTC.

The chain is built from TRBV6-5 and TRBJ2-1; 10 positions match TRBD1. CDR1 is MNHEY and CDR2 is SVGAGI in the germline V gene. CDR3 length equals 14 residues. J gave up 7 bases and V 1 base, and 1 base lay outside the gene matches. CDR3 DNA: TGTGCCAGCAGTTACTGGGGACAGGGGAATGAGCAGTTCTTC. This gives the protein CASSYWGQGNEQFF.

The chain uses TRBV27 and TRBJ2-1; 8 bases align to TRBD2. The germline CDR1 and CDR2 sequences are MNHEY and SMNVEV (reference sequence). V lost 2 bases, J lost 0 bases, and 6 bases stayed unmatched. This CDR3 spans 17 amino acids. The CDR3 nucleotides are TGTGCCAGCAGTTTAATGGTAGCGGGGCCCTCCTACAATGAGCAGTTCTTC. It encodes CASSLMVAGPSYNEQFF.

V is TRBV19 and J is TRBJ1-1; maybe TRBD1 (5 bases). This CDR3 region has 13 residues. The germline CDR1 and CDR2 sequences are LNHDA and SQIVND (reference sequence). The V end lost 8 bases, the J end lost 3 bases, and 13 bases lay between the germline ends. The CDR3 reads CASGPKGYTEAFF. The CDR3 DNA follows: TGTGCCAGTGGCCCTAAGGGGTACACTGAAGCTTTCTTT.

This clonotype was recorded at least ten times. V usage is TRBV5-1 and J usage is TRBJ2-7; no reliable D call. V gave up 0 bases and J gave up 2 bases, with 9 bases separating them. Germline values: CDR1 SGHRS, CDR2 YFSETQ. The CDR3 sequence is 14 residues long. This chain's CDR3 is CASSLGESPYEQYF. The CDR3, as DNA: TGCGCCAGCAGCTTGGGAGAGAGCCCCTACGAGCAGTACTTC.

This clonotype was counted between two and nine times. The chain has TRBV4-1 and TRBJ1-1, with D perhaps TRBD1 (5 bases). In germline, CDR1 is MGHRA, CDR2 YSYEKL. This CDR3 is 14 amino acids long. V lost 3 bases to trimming and J lost 10 bases, with 18 bases between them. The CDR3, as DNA: TGCGCCAGCAGCCATTACCGGGACCTCCGGAGAGCTTTCTTT. It specifies CASSHYRDLRRAFF.

V gene TRBV4-1 combines with J gene TRBJ1-1; no clear D. The V gene lost 6 bases and the J gene lost 4 bases, with 9 bases spanning the gap. The CDR3 spans 12 residues. The germline V gene has CDR1 MGHRA and CDR2 YSYEKL. CDR3 residues: CASRLDGTEAFF. Written as DNA, the CDR3 is TGCGCCAGCAGGCTCGATGGCACTGAAGCTTTCTTT.

This clonotype has only a few counts. The V call is TRBV5-1, the J call TRBJ1-6, with D uncertain. This CDR3 is 12 amino acids long. From germline, CDR1 is SGHRS and CDR2 YFSETQ. V gave up 2 bases and J gave up 8 bases, with 5 bases separating them. The CDR3 nucleotides are TGCGCCAGCAGCTTCCCGGATTCACCCCTCCACTTT. The encoded protein is CASSFPDSPLHF.